This T cell receptor beta chain was captured by sequencing in a study of cytomegalovirus exposure and HLA in healthy donors. Points from the study as a whole: Researchers counted 150 to 200 TCR beta chains as cytomegalovirus-associated.

The V end was cut by 2 bases, the J end by 0 bases, with 17 bases between. This CDR3 is 17 amino acids long. CDR1 and CDR2 from the germline V gene are GTSNPN and SVGIG (reference sequence). Vbeta (60) and Jbeta (13) primers were used in the PCR. Clones were read by immunoSEQ multiplex PCR, and TCRdb kept only the in-frame ones, dropping some. The sample records tens of thousands of clones, around 78% being singletons. Comments on this clone: The target antigen is unknown.

The rearrangement links TRBV30 to TRBJ1-5, with D uncertain. Sequenced input: PBMCs. The TCR originated in a male donor in good health and CMV-seropositive. In nucleotides, the CDR3 is TGTGCCTGGAGTTCGGGAAATTATGCATATAGCAATCAGCCCCAGCATTTT. Amino acid sequence: CAWSSGNYAYSNQPQHF.